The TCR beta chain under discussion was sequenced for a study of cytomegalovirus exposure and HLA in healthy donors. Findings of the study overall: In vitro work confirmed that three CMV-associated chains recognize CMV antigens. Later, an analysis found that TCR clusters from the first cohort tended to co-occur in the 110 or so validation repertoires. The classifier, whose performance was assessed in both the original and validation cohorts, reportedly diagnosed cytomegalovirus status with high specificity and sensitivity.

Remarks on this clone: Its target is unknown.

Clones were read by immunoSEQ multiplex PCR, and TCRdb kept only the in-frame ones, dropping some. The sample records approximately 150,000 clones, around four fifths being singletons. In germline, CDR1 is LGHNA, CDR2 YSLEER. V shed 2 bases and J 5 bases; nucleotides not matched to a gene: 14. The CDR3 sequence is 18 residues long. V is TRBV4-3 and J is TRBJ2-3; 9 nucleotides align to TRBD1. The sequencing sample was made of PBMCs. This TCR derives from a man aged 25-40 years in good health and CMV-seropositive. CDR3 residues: CASSQQRRDRARRDTQYF. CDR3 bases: TGCGCCAGCAGCCAACAAAGACGGGACAGGGCTCGCCGAGATACGCAGTATTTT.